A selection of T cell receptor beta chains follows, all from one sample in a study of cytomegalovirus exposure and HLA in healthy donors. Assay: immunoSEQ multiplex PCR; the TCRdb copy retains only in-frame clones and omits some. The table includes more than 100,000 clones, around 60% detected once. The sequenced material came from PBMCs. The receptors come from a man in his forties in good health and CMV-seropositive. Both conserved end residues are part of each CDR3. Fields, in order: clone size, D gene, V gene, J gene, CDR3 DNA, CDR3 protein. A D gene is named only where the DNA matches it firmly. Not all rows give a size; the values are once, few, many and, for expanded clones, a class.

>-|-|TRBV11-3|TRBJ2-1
TGTGCCAGCAGCTTAGATTCGGGACTTGAGCAGTTCTTC
CASSLDSGLEQFF
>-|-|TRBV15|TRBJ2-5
TGTGCCACCAGCAGTACAGGGACGGAAGAGACCCAGTACTTC
CATSSTGTEETQYF
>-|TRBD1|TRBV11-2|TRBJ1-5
TGTGCCAGCTCGGACAGGTTCAATCAGCCCCAGCATTTT
CASSDRFNQPQHF
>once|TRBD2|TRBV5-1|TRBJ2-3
TGCGCCAGCAGCTTTTCCGGACTAAGCGGGGTGTACACAGATACGCAGTATTTT
CASSFSGLSGVYTDTQYF
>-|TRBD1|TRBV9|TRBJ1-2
TGTGCCAGCAGCCTCGGGACAGTGAACTATGGCTACACCTTC
CASSLGTVNYGYTF
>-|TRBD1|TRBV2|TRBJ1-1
TGTGCCAGCAGTAAGCAGGGGGGCACTGAAGCTTTCTTT
CASSKQGGTEAFF
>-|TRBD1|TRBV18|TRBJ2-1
TGTGCCAGCTCACCACGAGGACAGGGAGTCTGGGATGAGCAGTTCTTC
CASSPRGQGVWDEQFF
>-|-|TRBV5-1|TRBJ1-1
TGCGCCAGCAGCTTGGGAGCGGCTGAAGCTTTCTTT
CASSLGAAEAFF
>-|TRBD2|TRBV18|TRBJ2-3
TGTGCCAGCTCACCACCGGGCGGGAGTAACGCAGATACGCAGTATTTT
CASSPPGGSNADTQYF
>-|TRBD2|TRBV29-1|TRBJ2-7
TGCAGCGTTCAAGGACTAGCGGGAGGGCCCTACGAGCAGTACTTC
CSVQGLAGGPYEQYF
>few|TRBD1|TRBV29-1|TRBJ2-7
TGCAGCGGCGGGACAGGGACCTACGAGCAGTACTTC
CSGGTGTYEQYF
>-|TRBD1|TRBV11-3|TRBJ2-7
TGTGCCAGCAGCTTCGGGACAGGGATCTACGAGCAGTACTTC
CASSFGTGIYEQYF
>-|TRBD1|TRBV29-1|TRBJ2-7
TGCAGCGGGCGACAGGGAAGAGAGCAGTACTTC
CSGRQGREQYF
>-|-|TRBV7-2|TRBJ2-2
TGTGCCAGCAGCTTCGTGTCTGGCGGAGTGAACACCGGGGAGCTGTTTTTT
CASSFVSGGVNTGELFF
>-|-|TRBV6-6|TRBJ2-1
TGTGCCAGCAGTGCCTTAGGCGACTTCTACAATGAGCAGTTCTTC
CASSALGDFYNEQFF
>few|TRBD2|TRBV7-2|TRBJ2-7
TGTGCCAGCAGCCAAGCAGCGGGGACCTCCTACGAGCAGTACTTC
CASSQAAGTSYEQYF
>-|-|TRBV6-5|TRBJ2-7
TGTGCCAGCAGTTACTCGTACAGTGCGGAGGACGAGCAGTACTTC
CASSYSYSAEDEQYF
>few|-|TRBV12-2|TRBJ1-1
TGTGCAAGTCGCTTAGACAAGGACAGGGAGAACACTGAAGCTTTCTTT
CASRLDKDRENTEAFF
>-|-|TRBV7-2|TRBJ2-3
TGTGCCAGCAGCTTTACCGAGAGGGTCGCAGATACGCAGTATTTT
CASSFTERVADTQYF
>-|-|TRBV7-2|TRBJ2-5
TGTGCCAGCAGCTTAATCCGGGGTCAAGAGACCCAGTACTTC
CASSLIRGQETQYF
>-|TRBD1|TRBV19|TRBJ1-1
TGTGCCAGTACCCAGGACAGGGGGTACACTGAAGCTTTCTTT
CASTQDRGYTEAFF
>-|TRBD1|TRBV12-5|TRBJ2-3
TGTGCTAGTGGTTCACAGGGGGGCACAGATACGCAGTATTTT
CASGSQGGTDTQYF
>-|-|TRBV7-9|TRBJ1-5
TGTGCCAGCAGCTTAAACGGAGGTAGCAATCAGCCCCAGCATTTT
CASSLNGGSNQPQHF
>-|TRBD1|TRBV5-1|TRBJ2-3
TGCGCCAGCAGCTTGGAGACAGGGGTGGTAGATACGCAGTATTTT
CASSLETGVVDTQYF